The rows below give T cell receptor beta chains drawn from one sample of a study of blood T cell repertoires in COVID-19. Clones were read by immunoSEQ multiplex PCR, and TCRdb kept only the in-frame ones, dropping some. The data contain about 410,000 clones, 86% of them singletons. Sequencing was carried out using peripheral blood. These receptors came from a woman in her twenties or thirties with active or convalescent COVID-19. Both conserved end residues are part of each CDR3. D genes are given only for firm matches. Clone size, where shown, is once, few, many, or a class for clones that have expanded.

d_gene	abundance	j_gene	v_gene	CDR3aa	CDR3nt
TRBD1	.	TRBJ1-5	TRBV30	CAWSLGTGSQPQHF	TGTGCCTGGAGTTTAGGGACAGGGAGTCAGCCCCAGCATTTT
TRBD1	.	TRBJ1-1	TRBV19	CASMSTGEAAEAFF	TGTGCCAGTATGTCGACAGGGGAAGCGGCTGAAGCTTTCTTT
.	.	TRBJ2-7	TRBV6-5	CASREGAPTYEQYF	TGTGCCAGCAGGGAGGGGGCACCCACTTACGAGCAGTACTTC
TRBD2	.	TRBJ2-3	TRBV20-1	CSASVAGLAEFTDTQYF	TGCAGTGCTAGTGTAGCCGGACTAGCGGAGTTCACAGATACGCAGTATTTT
TRBD2	.	TRBJ2-1	TRBV11-3	CASSKGTSGLNEQFF	TGTGCCAGCAGCAAAGGGACTAGCGGCCTCAATGAGCAGTTCTTC
.	.	TRBJ2-7	TRBV27	CASSFPGSVEQYF	TGTGCCAGCAGTTTCCCAGGGTCAGTCGAGCAGTACTTC
.	.	TRBJ1-2	TRBV6-5	CASSYQREDYGYTF	TGTGCCAGCAGTTACCAACGGGAGGACTATGGCTACACCTTC
.	.	TRBJ2-5	TRBV5-1	CASSLEGVSETQYF	TGCGCCAGCAGCTTGGAGGGGGTGTCGGAGACCCAGTACTTC
TRBD1	.	TRBJ1-5	TRBV27	CASSLRASQGERQPQHF	TGTGCCAGCAGCCTTAGAGCCTCGCAGGGGGAGCGGCAGCCCCAGCATTTT
.	.	TRBJ2-1	TRBV5-1	CASRGDGGAYNEQFF	TGCGCCAGCAGGGGTGATGGCGGGGCCTACAATGAGCAGTTCTTC
TRBD2	.	TRBJ2-5	TRBV27	CATREREGGGETQYF	TGTGCCACCAGAGAGCGGGAGGGCGGAGGGGAGACCCAGTACTTC
TRBD1	.	TRBJ2-5	TRBV4-1	CASSPTPGQGTRSQYF	TGCGCCAGCAGCCCAACACCGGGACAGGGGACCAGGTCCCAGTACTTC
TRBD2	.	TRBJ2-3	TRBV3-1/TRBV3-2	CASSQVAGLGTDTQYF	TGTGCCAGCAGCCAAGTAGCGGGACTAGGTACAGATACGCAGTATTTT
.	.	TRBJ1-3	TRBV9	CASSVLTGQVSGNTIYF	TGTGCCAGCAGCGTGCTAACAGGACAAGTCTCTGGAAACACCATATATTTT
TRBD2	.	TRBJ2-1	TRBV9	CASSARTSGGGEQFF	TGTGCCAGCAGCGCCCGGACTAGCGGAGGAGGTGAGCAGTTCTTC
.	.	TRBJ1-2	TRBV13	CASSLGSGIYGYTF	TGTGCCAGCAGCTTAGGATCGGGGATCTATGGCTACACCTTC
TRBD2	.	TRBJ2-7	TRBV7-9	CASSRGLAGGPTFYEQYF	TGTGCCAGCAGCAGAGGACTAGCGGGGGGCCCTACTTTTTACGAGCAGTACTTC
.	.	TRBJ2-7	TRBV18	CASSPPGRYEQYF	TGTGCCAGCTCACCACCGGGCAGATACGAGCAGTACTTC
TRBD1	few	TRBJ1-2	TRBV5-6	CASSFTGENGYTF	TGTGCCAGCAGCTTCACAGGGGAAAATGGCTACACCTTC
TRBD1	few	TRBJ2-6	TRBV15	CATSRPTGVGAGANVLTF	TGTGCCACCAGCAGACCGACAGGGGTTGGTGCTGGGGCCAACGTCCTGACTTTC
.	.	TRBJ2-7	TRBV11-2	CASSLERGASYEQYF	TGTGCCAGCAGCTTAGAGCGGGGTGCTAGCTACGAGCAGTACTTC
TRBD1	once	TRBJ2-1	TRBV5-1	CASSIGAYPGQGYNEQFF	TGCGCCAGCAGCATTGGGGCCTATCCGGGACAGGGATACAATGAGCAGTTCTTC
TRBD1	.	TRBJ1-2	TRBV6-5	CASSDTGVPSNF	TGTGCCAGCAGCGACACAGGGGTCCCCTCAAACTTC
TRBD1	.	TRBJ2-7	TRBV2	CASRAGTGSYEQYF	TGTGCCAGCAGAGCCGGGACAGGGTCCTACGAGCAGTACTTC
.	.	TRBJ1-1	TRBV7-9	CASSFRQGSVTEAFF	TGTGCCAGCAGCTTCCGCCAGGGCAGCGTCACTGAAGCTTTCTTT
.	.	TRBJ2-1	TRBV27	CASSWGVNNEQFF	TGTGCCAGCAGTTGGGGAGTGAACAATGAGCAGTTCTTC
TRBD1	.	TRBJ2-5	TRBV7-9	CASSSTGPSDREETQYF	TGTGCCAGCAGCTCCACCGGCCCGTCGGACAGGGAGGAGACCCAGTACTTC
.	.	TRBJ1-5	TRBV18	CASSPIPTGSNQPQHF	TGTGCCAGCTCACCGATTCCCACAGGAAGCAATCAGCCCCAGCATTTT
.	.	TRBJ2-7	TRBV28	CASSLPPDRGYEQYF	TGTGCCAGCAGTCTCCCCCCCGACAGAGGATACGAGCAGTACTTC